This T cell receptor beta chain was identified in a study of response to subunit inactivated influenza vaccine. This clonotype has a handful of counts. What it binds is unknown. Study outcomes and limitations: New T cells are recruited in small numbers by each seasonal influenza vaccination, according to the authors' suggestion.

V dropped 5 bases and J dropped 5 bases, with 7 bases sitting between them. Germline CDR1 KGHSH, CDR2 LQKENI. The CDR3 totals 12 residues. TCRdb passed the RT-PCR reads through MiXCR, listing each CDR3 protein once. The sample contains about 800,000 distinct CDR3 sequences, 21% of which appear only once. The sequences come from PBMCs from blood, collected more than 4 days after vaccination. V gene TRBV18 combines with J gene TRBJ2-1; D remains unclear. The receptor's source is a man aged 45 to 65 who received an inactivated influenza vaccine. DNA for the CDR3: TGTGCCAGCTCAGGACCTAACAATGAGCAGTTCTTC. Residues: CASSGPNNEQFF.